The 30 T cell receptor beta chains in this list originate from one sample, sequenced in a study of blood T cell repertoires in COVID-19. Profiled with immunoSEQ multiplex PCR; TCRdb holds only in-frame clones, not every one. This sample has 200,000 to 250,000 clones, with approximately 80% found just once. Material for sequencing was peripheral blood. These receptors were taken from a human donor in a cohort sampled during active COVID-19.

This chain links TRBV27 with TRBJ2-7; 9 bases line up with TRBD1. The CDR3 totals 15 residues. V was pared by 5 bases and J by 2 bases, with 7 bases of the junction left unmatched. CDR1 MNHEY and CDR2 SMNVEV come from the germline V gene (reference sequence). The chain's CDR3 is CASSLTGGVPYEQYF. The CDR3 coding sequence is TGTGCCAGCAGTCTTACAGGGGGCGTCCCCTACGAGCAGTACTTC.

The chain carries TRBV28 and TRBJ1-2; TRBD1 is a possible D gene (6 bases). CDR1 is MDHEN and CDR2 is SYDVKM in the germline V gene. With 4 bases removed from V and 3 bases from J, the gap between germline ends came to 15 bases. This CDR3 spans 15 amino acids. The CDR3 DNA sequence: TGTGCCAGCAGTTCACCCAGGGGAAGTTACTATGGCTACACCTTC. Its protein is CASSSPRGSYYGYTF.

The V and J genes are TRBV11-3 and TRBJ2-7; tentative D call: TRBD2 (6 bases). Trimming took 6 bases from V and 1 from J, leaving 13 bases between them. From germline, CDR1 is SGHNT and CDR2 YENEEA. The CDR3 covers 14 residues. In nucleotides, the CDR3 is TGTGCCAGCAGGCTCCCGGGGGTGTCCTACGAGCAGTACTTC. It is translated as CASRLPGVSYEQYF.

This chain links TRBV7-9 with TRBJ1-1, with 10 bases that match TRBD1. The germline V gene has CDR1 SEHNR and CDR2 FQNEAQ (reference sequence). This CDR3 has 14 residues. The J segment lost 5 bases and the V segment lost 6 bases, leaving 6 bases of the junction unmatched. The chain's CDR3 is CASRETGGGTEAFF. In DNA form, the CDR3 reads TGTGCCAGCAGGGAGACAGGGGGCGGAACTGAAGCTTTCTTT.

The rearrangement joins TRBV28 to TRBJ2-2; D may be TRBD2 (6 bases). There are 14 residues in the CDR3. V was cut by 11 bases and J by 2 bases, with 15 bases left in between. The germline CDR1 and CDR2 sequences are MDHEN and SYDVKM. The CDR3 bases are TGTGCCGGCTCGGGGGAGGATAACACCGGGGAGCTGTTTTTT. Translation: CAGSGEDNTGELFF.

The CDR3 sequence is CASSQRQNEKLFF. The DNA of the CDR3 is TGTGCCAGCAGCCAAAGACAGAATGAAAAACTGTTTTTT. The V and J genes are TRBV3-1 (or the pseudogene TRBV3-2) and TRBJ1-4; D is possibly TRBD1 (5 bases). CDR3 length: 13 residues. In germline, CDR1 is LGHDT, CDR2 YNNKEL (reference sequence). V was shortened by 2 bases and J by 5 bases, with 6 bases between the two germline ends.

This clone was seen more than once but under ten times. This chain connects TRBV24-1 to TRBJ1-5, with D possibly matching TRBD1 (5 bases). The V end lost 5 bases, the J end lost 11 bases, and 12 bases lay between the germline ends. Per the germline V gene, CDR1 is KGHDR and CDR2 is SFDVKD. This CDR3 is built from 12 residues. Here the CDR3 reads CATSGPGGTQHF. As DNA, the CDR3 is TGTGCCACCAGTGGACCGGGGGGTACCCAGCATTTT.

This clone was recorded only once. J is TRBJ1-5 and V is TRBV16; TRBD1 is a possible D gene (6 bases). Trimming cost V 5 bases and J 3 bases, with 11 bases left between them. The CDR3 consists of 14 residues. Per germline, CDR1 KGHSY and CDR2 FQNENV. CDR3 residues: CASSGQKLNQPQHF. The CDR3 region has the DNA TGTGCCAGCAGCGGACAGAAACTCAATCAGCCCCAGCATTTT.

The chain couples TRBV30 to TRBJ2-3, with no clear D. Germline V CDR1 and CDR2: GTSNPN, SVGIG (reference sequence). This CDR3 has 12 residues. V was shortened by 0 bases and J by 3 bases, with 4 bases between the two germline ends. DNA of the CDR3: TGTGCCTGGAGTGTACAGACAGATACGCAGTATTTT. Its protein is CAWSVQTDTQYF.

The gene calls are TRBV7-3 and TRBJ2-5; 7 bases align to TRBD2. The germline V gene encodes CDR1 SGHTA and CDR2 FQGTGA. The CDR3 runs 13 residues. V gave up 5 bases and J gave up 5 bases; unmatched junction bases: 5. The CDR3 region has the DNA TGTGCCAGCAGCAGAACTAGCGACGAGACCCAGTACTTC. Amino acids: CASSRTSDETQYF. Based on the CDR3 plus reference TRBV7-3 and TRBJ2-5, the full variable domain is GAGVSQTPSNKVTEKGKYVELRCDPISGHTALYWYRQSLGQGPEFLIYFQGTGAADDSGLPNDRFFAVRPEGSVSTLKIQRTERGDSAVYLCASSRTSDETQYFGPGTRLLVL.

V gene TRBV28 combines with J gene TRBJ2-1; a weak D match, TRBD1 (6 bases). With 8 bases removed from V and 5 bases from J, the gap between germline ends came to 19 bases. In germline, CDR1 is MDHEN, CDR2 SYDVKM. This CDR3 is 15 amino acids long. CDR3 nucleotide sequence: TGTGCCAGCGTCGTCGGGCAGGGGTATAACAATGAGCAGTTCTTC. It yields the protein CASVVGQGYNNEQFF.

The rearrangement uses TRBV6-4 and TRBJ1-6; 7 nucleotides agree with TRBD1. CDR3 length: 13 residues. Germline loops: CDR1 MRHNA, CDR2 SNTAGT. The V segment lost 6 bases and the J segment 10 bases; nucleotides outside the gene matches: 6. CDR3 in amino acids: CASRTGFGSPLHF. Here the CDR3 DNA reads TGTGCCAGCAGGACAGGGTTCGGGTCACCCCTCCACTTT.

The V gene is TRBV5-1, the J gene TRBJ1-1; D gene ambiguous. From germline, CDR1 is SGHRS and CDR2 YFSETQ. CDR3 length: 15 residues. The V end lost 2 bases, the J end lost 5 bases, and 16 bases lay between the germline ends. The CDR3 DNA reads as TGCGCCAGCAGCTTTGTTTCAGGTAGCGGGACTGAAGCTTTCTTT. This sequence encodes CASSFVSGSGTEAFF.

The chain joins TRBV5-4 to TRBJ2-2; TRBD2 aligns across 9 bases. This CDR3 region has 20 residues. With V trimmed by 3 bases and J by 0 bases, 15 bases remained unmatched. The germline V gene encodes CDR1 SGHNT and CDR2 YYREEE (reference sequence). CDR3 amino acids: CASSWGASGAYPSNTGELFF. CDR3 nucleotide sequence: TGTGCCAGCAGCTGGGGGGCTAGCGGGGCATACCCATCGAACACCGGGGAGCTGTTTTTT.

V is TRBV30 and J is TRBJ1-1; no clear D gene. CDR1 and CDR2 (germline): GTSNPN, SVGIG (reference sequence). Trimming removed 8 bases from V and 8 bases from J, with 15 bases in between. This CDR3 is 11 amino acids long. The CDR3 nucleotides read TGTGCCAGCCGTTTTCCTGCCGAAGCTTTCTTT. Translating it yields CASRFPAEAFF.

This chain uses TRBV5-1 with TRBJ1-1, with D tentatively TRBD1 (6 bases). The germline V and J ends were trimmed by 4 bases and 6 bases, with 19 bases remaining between them. The germline V gene encodes CDR1 SGHRS and CDR2 YFSETQ. The CDR3 is made up of 15 amino acids. CDR3 in amino acids: CASSAATGTWAEAFF. The CDR3 nucleotides read TGCGCCAGCAGCGCAGCCACTGGGACATGGGCTGAAGCTTTCTTT.

The chain links TRBV19 to TRBJ2-3; TRBD2 is a possible D gene (6 bases). Germline CDR1 is LNHDA and CDR2 is SQIVND (reference sequence). V gave up 3 bases and J gave up 1 base, with 8 bases separating them. This CDR3 spans 14 amino acids. CDR3 nucleotides: TGTGCCAGTAGTATGCCGGGAGGCACAGATACGCAGTATTTT. As protein: CASSMPGGTDTQYF.

For this clone: Other DNA sequences in this specimen translate into the identical CDR3. V is TRBV19 and J is TRBJ1-1, with no clear D. Germline values: CDR1 LNHDA, CDR2 SQIVND (reference sequence). There are 13 residues in the CDR3. The V end lost 8 bases, the J end lost 0 bases, and 10 bases lay between the germline ends. The CDR3 coding sequence is TGTGCCAGTTCCCGCAGGATGAACACTGAAGCTTTCTTT. This gives the protein CASSRRMNTEAFF.

The chain is built from TRBV4-1 and TRBJ1-1; 11 bases agree with TRBD1. Germline V lookup: CDR1 MGHRA, CDR2 YSYEKL. V shed 3 bases, J shed 2 bases, and the junction held 11 bases outside the gene matches. CDR3 size: 18 residues. The CDR3 is CASSQAGQGAPANTEAFF. The CDR3 DNA follows: TGCGCCAGCAGCCAGGCTGGACAGGGGGCCCCCGCTAACACTGAAGCTTTCTTT.

CDR3 protein: CASSQDGTRGSSTNEKLFF. The CDR3 DNA reads TGTGCCAGCAGCCAAGATGGAACCAGGGGAAGTTCAACTAATGAAAAACTGTTTTTT. This chain links TRBV4-2 with TRBJ1-4; a weak D match, TRBD1 (6 bases). The CDR3 spans 19 residues. V was trimmed by 0 bases and J by 0 bases, leaving 17 bases between them. From germline, CDR1 is LGHNA and CDR2 YNFKEQ.

The genes are TRBV28 and TRBJ1-2, with 7 bases matching TRBD1. Unmatched junction bases numbered 3, after V lost 3 bases and J lost 8 bases. The CDR3 contains 12 residues. The germline V gene encodes CDR1 MDHEN and CDR2 SYDVKM. The CDR3 region has the DNA TGTGCCAGCAGTTTGACAGGGCAAGGCTACACCTTC. Its translation: CASSLTGQGYTF.

The chain couples TRBV29-1 to TRBJ1-1; maybe TRBD1 (5 bases). Trimming cost V 4 bases and J 2 bases, with 11 bases left between them. The CDR3 has 13 residues. Looked up from germline, CDR1 is SQVTM and CDR2 is ANQGSEA. Here the CDR3 DNA reads TGCAGCGTTGTGGGGCAGATTAACACTGAAGCTTTCTTT. Translated, it gives CSVVGQINTEAFF.

The chain carries TRBV6-1 and TRBJ2-1; D perhaps matches TRBD1 (6 bases). V shed 1 base and J shed 2 bases, with 9 bases lying between them. CDR3 length: 15 residues. Germline CDR1 MNHNS, CDR2 SASEGT. The chain's CDR3 is CASSEVGAPYNEQFF. The CDR3 DNA sequence: TGTGCCAGCAGTGAAGTGGGGGCCCCCTACAATGAGCAGTTCTTC.

The V and J genes are TRBV6-5 and TRBJ1-2; 9 bases align to TRBD1. V trimming: 4 bases; J trimming: 4 bases; junction bases outside the gene matches: 7. The CDR3 spans 15 residues. Germline V gene lookup returns CDR1 MNHEY and CDR2 SVGAGI. CDR3 loop: CASSFGGTGSYGYTF. The CDR3 region has the DNA TGTGCCAGCAGTTTCGGGGGGACAGGGAGCTATGGCTACACCTTC.

This clone was recorded at least ten times. The chain's CDR3 is CASRRTGGSKNIQYF. The CDR3 DNA follows: TGTGCCAGCAGGAGGACAGGGGGCTCCAAAAACATTCAGTACTTC. V is TRBV5-7 and J is TRBJ2-4; 11 bases are shared with TRBD1. TRBV5-7 is recorded as an ORF, its role being uncertain. CDR3 length equals 15 residues. J gave up 2 bases and V 5 bases, and 3 bases lay outside the gene matches.

The chain couples TRBV25-1 to TRBJ2-3; 7 bases match TRBD2. This CDR3 has 15 amino acids. The germline gives CDR1 MGHDK, CDR2 SYGVNS. J gave up 3 bases and V 4 bases, and 7 bases lay outside the gene matches. The CDR3 nucleotides read TGTGCCAGCAGTGGACGGCGGGGGAATACAGATACGCAGTATTTT. It specifies CASSGRRGNTDTQYF.

The rearrangement links TRBV4-3 to TRBJ1-4; D uncertain. V was pared by 3 bases and J by 4 bases, with 15 bases between. Germline V gene sequence: CDR1 LGHNA, CDR2 YSLEER. The CDR3 totals 16 residues. The CDR3 region is CASSHIRGRHNEKLFF. CDR3 bases: TGCGCCAGCAGCCACATTCGCGGCCGGCATAATGAAAAACTGTTTTTT.

The table lists this clone with a few counts. V is TRBV6-2 or TRBV6-3 and J is TRBJ1-2, with a tentative D call TRBD1 (6 bases). The germline V gene has CDR1 MNHEY and CDR2 SVGEGT. The CDR3 sequence is 13 residues long. Between the trimmed V and J ends, which lost 6 bases and 2 bases, there was a span of 10 bases. The CDR3 sequence: CASSTGQNYGYTF. CDR3 sequence (DNA): TGTGCCAGCAGCACAGGACAGAACTATGGCTACACCTTC.

The chain joins TRBV6-5 to TRBJ1-2, with a weak D call TRBD1 (5 bases). Trimming cost V 0 bases and J 5 bases, with 7 bases left between them. CDR1 and CDR2 (germline): MNHEY, SVGAGI. The CDR3 loop spans 13 amino acids. CDR3 DNA: TGTGCCAGCAGTTACTCGGCAGGGTATGGCTACACCTTC. Translated, it gives CASSYSAGYGYTF.

The chain links TRBV5-1 to TRBJ2-3; 8 nucleotides match TRBD1. Trimming took 0 bases from V and 4 from J; bases not matched to a gene: 10. The CDR3 totals 17 residues. Germline V lookup: CDR1 SGHRS, CDR2 YFSETQ. Written as DNA, the CDR3 is TGCGCCAGCAGCTTGGCCCCTGGACAGGGTGGTTCAGATACGCAGTATTTT. This codes for CASSLAPGQGGSDTQYF.